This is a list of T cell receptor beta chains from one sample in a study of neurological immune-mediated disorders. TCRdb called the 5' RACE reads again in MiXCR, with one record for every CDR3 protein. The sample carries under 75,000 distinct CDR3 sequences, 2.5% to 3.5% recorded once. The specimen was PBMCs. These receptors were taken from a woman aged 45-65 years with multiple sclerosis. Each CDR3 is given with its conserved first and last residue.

CDR3: CSASQAGGVGTDTQYF; J: TRBJ2-3; V: TRBV20-1
CDR3: CSALPGTANSPLHF; J: TRBJ1-6; V: TRBV20-1
CDR3: CASSHGGARGYTF; J: TRBJ1-2; V: TRBV7-9
CDR3: CASRVGVGTEAFF; J: TRBJ1-1; V: TRBV25-1
CDR3: CASSPDREFGYTF; J: TRBJ1-2; V: TRBV7-2
CDR3: CASSLIDGPTPYEQYF; J: TRBJ2-7; V: TRBV28
CDR3: CASSLGSGGNTDTQYF; J: TRBJ2-3; V: TRBV7-6
CDR3: CASIKGTTNLETQYF; J: TRBJ2-5; V: TRBV7-9
CDR3: CASSLLSSLYQETQYF; J: TRBJ2-5; V: TRBV5-6
CDR3: CASSKGGSPYEQYF; J: TRBJ2-7; V: TRBV7-2
CDR3: CSARAGMGTQYF; J: TRBJ2-3; V: TRBV20-1
CDR3: CSASGGGKKSTDTQYF; J: TRBJ2-3; V: TRBV20-1
CDR3: CASSPPTGAGTDTQYF; J: TRBJ2-3; V: TRBV5-1
CDR3: CASSPQADRVGEQYF; J: TRBJ2-7; V: TRBV18
CDR3: CASNKLLGGNTFNTGELFF; J: TRBJ2-2; V: TRBV5-1
CDR3: CASTTWTGPYSNQPQHF; J: TRBJ1-5; V: TRBV6-6
CDR3: CASSQEEREQFF; J: TRBJ2-1; V: TRBV4-2
CDR3: CASSREPRETQYF; J: TRBJ2-5; V: TRBV11-2
CDR3: CASSQAWTSSADTQYF; J: TRBJ2-3; V: TRBV3-1
CDR3: CSAKGGHLYGYTF; J: TRBJ1-2; V: TRBV20-1
CDR3: CASSNRNTNEKLFF; J: TRBJ1-4; V: TRBV7-8
CDR3: CAISGNANTGELFF; J: TRBJ2-2; V: TRBV10-3
CDR3: CSARDPGRSTDTQYF; J: TRBJ2-3; V: TRBV20-1
CDR3: CASSYSGEGMSYNSPLNF; J: TRBJ1-6; V: TRBV6-5
CDR3: CSVGSMAGEQFF; J: TRBJ2-1; V: TRBV29-1
CDR3: CASSHRGENTEAFF; J: TRBJ1-1; V: TRBV28
CDR3: CATSSRVGGGETHTQYF; J: TRBJ2-3; V: TRBV15
CDR3: CASSLREGVTAQPQHF; J: TRBJ1-5; V: TRBV4-1
CDR3: CAISQQVQGSNKTQNF; J: TRBJ1-5; V: TRBV10-3
CDR3: CSARDHLRDSNQPQHF; J: TRBJ1-5; V: TRBV20-1
CDR3: CATSRVGRNTEAFF; J: TRBJ1-1; V: TRBV15